This entry is about one T cell receptor beta chain. The sample belongs to a study of CD8+CD57+ T cells in acquired aplastic anemia. Patients picked for sequencing had shown CD8+CD57+ cell expansion detected by flow cytometry. With no exception, the patients had severe acquired aplastic anemia. The CDR3 is made up of 13 amino acids. The V and J ends lost 3 bases and 4 bases, in that order; junction bases with no gene match: 1. CDR3 and TCR beta VDJ profiling relied on a genomic DNA template. TCRdb reprocessed the reads via MiXCR and lists one record per CDR3 protein. The table lists about 170,000 distinct CDR3 sequences, roughly 43% of them singletons, with roughly 1.2% in the top ten.

This TCR was recovered from a human donor with aplastic anemia. Material: sorted CD4+, CD8+, or CD8+CD57+ T cells (not recorded which) from PBMCs. This rearrangement joins TRBV12-3 or TRBV12-4 to TRBJ2-7, with 9 bases lining up with TRBD1. In DNA form, the CDR3 reads TGTGCCAGCAGTTTTGGACAGGGGTACGAGCAGTACTTC. Translation gives CASSFGQGYEQYF.